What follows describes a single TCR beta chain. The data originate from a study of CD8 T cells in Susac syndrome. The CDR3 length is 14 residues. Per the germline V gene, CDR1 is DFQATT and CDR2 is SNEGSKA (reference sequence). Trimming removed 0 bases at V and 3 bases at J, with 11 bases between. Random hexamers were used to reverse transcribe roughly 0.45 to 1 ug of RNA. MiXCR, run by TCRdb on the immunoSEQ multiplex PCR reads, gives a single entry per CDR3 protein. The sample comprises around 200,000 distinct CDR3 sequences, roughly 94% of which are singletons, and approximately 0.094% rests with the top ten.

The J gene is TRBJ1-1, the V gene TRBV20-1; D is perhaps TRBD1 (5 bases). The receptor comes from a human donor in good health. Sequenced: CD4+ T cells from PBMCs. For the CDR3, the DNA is TGCAGTGCTAGAGACTCCGGGGCGGACACTGAAGCTTTCTTT. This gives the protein CSARDSGADTEAFF.